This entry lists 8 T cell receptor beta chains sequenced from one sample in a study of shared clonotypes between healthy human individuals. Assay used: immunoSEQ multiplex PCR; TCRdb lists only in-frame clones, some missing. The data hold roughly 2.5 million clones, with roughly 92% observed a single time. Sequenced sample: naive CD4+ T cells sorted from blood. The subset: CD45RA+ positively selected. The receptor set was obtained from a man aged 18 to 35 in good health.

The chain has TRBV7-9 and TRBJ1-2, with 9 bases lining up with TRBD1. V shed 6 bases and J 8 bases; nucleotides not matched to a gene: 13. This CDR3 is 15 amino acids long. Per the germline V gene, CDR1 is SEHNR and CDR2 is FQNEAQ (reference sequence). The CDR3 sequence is CASSPSHRTGEGYTF. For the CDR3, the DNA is TGTGCCAGCAGTCCATCCCACCGGACAGGGGAAGGCTACACCTTC.

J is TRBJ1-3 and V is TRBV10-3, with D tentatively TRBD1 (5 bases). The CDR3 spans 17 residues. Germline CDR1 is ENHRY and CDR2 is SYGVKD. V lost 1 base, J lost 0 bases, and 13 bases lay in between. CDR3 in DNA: TGTGCCATCAGTGAGTTCCCGGGGGGGACCTCTGGAAACACCATATATTTT. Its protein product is CAISEFPGGTSGNTIYF.

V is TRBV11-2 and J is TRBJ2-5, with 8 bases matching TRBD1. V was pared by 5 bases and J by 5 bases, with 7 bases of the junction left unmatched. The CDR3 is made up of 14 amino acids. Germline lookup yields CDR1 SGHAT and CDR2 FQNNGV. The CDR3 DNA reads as TGTGCCAGCAGCCAACAGGGGGTCGGGGAGACCCAGTACTTC. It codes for CASSQQGVGETQYF. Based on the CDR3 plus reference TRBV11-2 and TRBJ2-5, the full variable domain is EAGVAQSPRYKIIEKRQSVAFWCNPISGHATLYWYQQILGQGPKLLIQFQNNGVVDDSQLPKDRFSAERLKGVDSTLKIQPAKLEDSAVYLCASSQQGVGETQYFGPGTRLLVL.

In nucleotides, the CDR3 is TGCGCCAGCAAACCCAGTGTAGGCACAGATACGCAGTATTTT. Encoded protein: CASKPSVGTDTQYF. The chain is built from TRBV5-1 and TRBJ2-3; D gene uncertain. V lost 6 bases and J lost 1, with 12 bases in between. Germline V gene lookup returns CDR1 SGHRS and CDR2 YFSETQ. The CDR3 length is 14 residues.

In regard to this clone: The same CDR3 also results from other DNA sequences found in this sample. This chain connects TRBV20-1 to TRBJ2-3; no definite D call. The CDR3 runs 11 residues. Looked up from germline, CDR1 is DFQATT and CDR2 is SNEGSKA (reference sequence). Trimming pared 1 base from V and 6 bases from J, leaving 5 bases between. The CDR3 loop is CSARAGDTQYF. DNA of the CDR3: TGCAGTGCTAGAGCTGGGGATACGCAGTATTTT.

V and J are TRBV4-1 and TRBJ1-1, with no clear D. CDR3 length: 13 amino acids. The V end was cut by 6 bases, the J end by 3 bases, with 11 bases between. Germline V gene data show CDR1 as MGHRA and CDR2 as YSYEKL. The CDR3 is CASSPSSYTEAFF. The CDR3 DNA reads TGCGCCAGCAGTCCAAGTTCGTACACTGAAGCTTTCTTT.

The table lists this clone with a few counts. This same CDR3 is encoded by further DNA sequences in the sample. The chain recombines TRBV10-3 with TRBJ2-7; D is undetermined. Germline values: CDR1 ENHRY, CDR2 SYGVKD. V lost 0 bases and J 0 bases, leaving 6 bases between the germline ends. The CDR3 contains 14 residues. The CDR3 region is CAISESGSSYEQYF. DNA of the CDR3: TGTGCCATCAGTGAGTCGGGCAGCTCCTACGAGCAGTACTTC.

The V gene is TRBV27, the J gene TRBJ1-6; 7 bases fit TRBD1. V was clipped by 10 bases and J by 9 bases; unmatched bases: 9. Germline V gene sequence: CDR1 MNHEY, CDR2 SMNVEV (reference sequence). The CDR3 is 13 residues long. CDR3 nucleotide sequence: TGTGCCACCCGGACAGGCTTGGGTTCACCCCTCCACTTT. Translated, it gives CATRTGLGSPLHF.